This passage covers 28 T cell receptor beta chains from one sample sequenced in a study of cytomegalovirus exposure and HLA in healthy donors. The PCR ran on 60 Vbeta and 13 Jbeta primers. Some clones are missing from TCRdb's copy, which holds only in-frame ones; the method was immunoSEQ multiplex PCR. Counted here are about 200,000 clones, approximately 85% occurring once; the ten biggest clones make up roughly 6%. Sequencing used PBMCs. The receptor source for this set is a woman aged 50 to 60 in good health and CMV-seropositive.

The chain joins TRBV5-5 to TRBJ1-2, with D tentatively TRBD1 (5 bases). V dropped 1 base and J dropped 4 bases, with 17 bases sitting between them. Germline CDR1 is SGHKS and CDR2 is YYEKEE (reference sequence). This CDR3 has 16 residues. The CDR3 DNA sequence: TGTGCCAGCAGCTTGATTGGGGCCCCAGCCGTCTATGGCTACACCTTC. It specifies CASSLIGAPAVYGYTF.

The V and J genes are TRBV13 and TRBJ2-7; TRBD1 is a possible D gene (6 bases). Trimming left V 4 bases short and J 0 bases short, with 13 bases between. This CDR3 is built from 15 residues. Germline V lookup: CDR1 PRHDT, CDR2 FYEKMQ (reference sequence). The CDR3 spells CASSWGTGSSYEQYF. The CDR3 bases are TGTGCCAGCAGCTGGGGCACAGGGAGCTCCTACGAGCAGTACTTC.

The rearrangement uses TRBV7-8 and TRBJ2-5; 8 bases map to TRBD2. The CDR3 loop spans 16 amino acids. V shed 5 bases, J shed 4 bases, and the junction held 12 bases outside the gene matches. Germline values: CDR1 SGHVS, CDR2 FQNEAQ. CDR3 nucleotides: TGTGCCAGCAGCCCTACGACTAGCGCTGGATTAGAGACCCAGTACTTC. This encodes CASSPTTSAGLETQYF. Based on the CDR3 plus reference TRBV7-8 and TRBJ2-5, the full variable domain is GAGVSQSPRYKVAKRGQDVALRCDPISGHVSLFWYQQALGQGPEFLTYFQNEAQLDKSGLPSDRFFAERPEGSVSTLKIQRTQQEDSAVYLCASSPTTSAGLETQYFGPGTRLLVL.

The V and J genes are TRBV10-3 and TRBJ2-7; TRBD2 agrees at 8 bases. This CDR3 spans 15 amino acids. Trimming removed 0 bases from V and 3 bases from J; junction bases left unmatched: 4. Germline CDR1 is ENHRY and CDR2 is SYGVKD. CDR3 nucleotides: TGTGCCATCAGTGAGTCCAGCGGGAGTAGCTACGAGCAGTACTTC. It yields the protein CAISESSGSSYEQYF.

The rearrangement uses TRBV27 and TRBJ2-1, with unresolved D. CDR1 is MNHEY and CDR2 is SMNVEV in the germline V gene (reference sequence). The CDR3 has 14 residues. V was clipped by 3 bases and J by 7 bases, with 13 bases between them. The CDR3 DNA reads as TGTGCCAGCAGTTTCGGAGCCCTCCAGAATGAGCAGTTCTTC. Amino acids: CASSFGALQNEQFF.

The gene calls are TRBV27 and TRBJ2-1; 15 bases are a match to TRBD2. The CDR3 totals 17 residues. Germline-derived CDR1 and CDR2 are MNHEY and SMNVEV (reference sequence). V was pared by 6 bases and J by 7 bases, with 10 bases of the junction left unmatched. In nucleotides, the CDR3 is TGTGCCAGCAGCCATCGGACTAGCGGGAGGGCCGCGAATGAGCAGTTCTTC. Its protein is CASSHRTSGRAANEQFF.

The J gene is TRBJ1-2, the V gene TRBV10-1; 11 nucleotides align to TRBD1. V was pared by 6 bases and J by 7 bases, with 7 bases of the junction left unmatched. Germline V gene sequence: CDR1 WNHNN, CDR2 SYGVQD (reference sequence). The CDR3 contains 14 residues. The DNA of the CDR3 is TGCGCCAGCAGCCCCGGGACAGGGGGACGTGGCTACACCTTC. It translates to CASSPGTGGRGYTF.

The sample holds a few counts of this clone. V and J are TRBV28 and TRBJ1-2, with a weak D call TRBD1 (5 bases). This CDR3 spans 16 amino acids. The V gene lost 10 bases and the J gene lost 1 base, with 22 bases spanning the gap. Germline V CDR1 and CDR2: MDHEN, SYDVKM. The CDR3 spells CATGPLGLGDNYGYTF. Written as DNA, the CDR3 is TGTGCCACTGGACCCTTGGGGCTAGGGGATAACTATGGCTACACCTTC.

V and J are TRBV7-3 and TRBJ2-5; 8 bases align to TRBD2. The CDR3 covers 15 residues. Germline loops: CDR1 SGHTA, CDR2 FQGTGA. Unmatched junction bases numbered 9, after V lost 5 bases and J lost 4 bases. CDR3 DNA sequence: TGTGCCAGCAGCATATTAGCGGGATCGGGAGAGACCCAGTACTTC. It translates to CASSILAGSGETQYF.

This chain links TRBV7-6 with TRBJ2-1; perhaps TRBD2 as D (5 bases). Per the germline V gene, CDR1 is SGHVS and CDR2 is FNYEAQ. The CDR3 is made up of 15 amino acids. The V end lost 5 bases, the J end lost 1 base, and 12 bases lay between the germline ends. This CDR3 is CASSHLAWSYNEQFF. As DNA, the CDR3 is TGTGCCAGCAGCCATTTAGCGTGGTCCTACAATGAGCAGTTCTTC.

Turning to this clone: This sample also contains other DNA sequences that code for the same CDR3. This rearrangement joins TRBV5-1 to TRBJ1-4; TRBD1 aligns across 7 bases. CDR3 length equals 14 residues. The trim removed 2 bases at V and 2 bases at J, leaving 0 bases unmatched. Germline V gives CDR1 SGHRS, CDR2 YFSETQ. CDR3 DNA: TGCGCCAGCAGCTTAGGGGGCACTAATGAAAAACTGTTTTTT. Translation gives CASSLGGTNEKLFF.

Only a few counts were recorded for this clone. The chain is built from TRBV2 and TRBJ2-3; 7 nucleotides align to TRBD2. V shed 2 bases and J 3 bases; nucleotides not matched to a gene: 5. This CDR3 comprises 15 residues. The germline V gene has CDR1 SNHLY and CDR2 FYNNEI. CDR3 amino acids: CASSETWGGTDTQYF. The CDR3, as DNA: TGTGCCAGCAGTGAAACGTGGGGGGGAACAGATACGCAGTATTTT.

The chain joins TRBV19 to TRBJ2-2; D might be TRBD2 (6 bases). Per germline, CDR1 LNHDA and CDR2 SQIVND (reference sequence). Between the trimmed V and J ends, which lost 7 bases and 3 bases, there was a span of 9 bases. This CDR3 is 13 amino acids long. CDR3 in amino acids: CASKREYTGELFF. The CDR3 DNA follows: TGTGCCAGTAAACGGGAGTACACCGGGGAGCTGTTTTTT.

The V and J genes are TRBV29-1 and TRBJ1-5; maybe TRBD1 (6 bases). Trimming removed 3 bases from V and 2 bases from J, with 8 bases in between. From germline, CDR1 is SQVTM and CDR2 ANQGSEA. This CDR3 comprises 13 residues. CDR3 sequence reads: CSVEPGGNQPQHF. CDR3 coding DNA: TGCAGCGTTGAGCCAGGGGGCAATCAGCCCCAGCATTTT. The complete variable domain, with remaining parts taken from reference TRBV29-1 and TRBJ1-5, reads SAVISQKPSRDICQRGTSLTIQCQVDSQVTMMFWYRQQPGQSLTLIATANQGSEATYESGFVIDKFPISRPNLTFSTLTVSNMSPEDSSIYLCSVEPGGNQPQHFGDGTRLSIL.

The chain carries TRBV5-8 and TRBJ2-7; 8 nucleotides line up with TRBD2. The CDR3 extends over 14 amino acids. From germline, CDR1 is SGHTS and CDR2 YDEGEE. Trimming cost V 1 base and J 1 base; bases outside gene matches: 1. The CDR3 here is CASSLRGGSYEQYF. CDR3 DNA sequence: TGTGCCAGCAGCTTGCGGGGGGGTTCCTACGAGCAGTACTTC.

This chain connects TRBV19 to TRBJ1-2; D is perhaps TRBD1 (5 bases). The V end was cut by 10 bases, the J end by 2 bases, with 17 bases between. The CDR3 length is 14 residues. Per germline, CDR1 LNHDA and CDR2 SQIVND (reference sequence). The CDR3 coding sequence is TGTGCCACAAAGAGGCAGGGTGGCAACTATGGCTACACCTTC. This gives the protein CATKRQGGNYGYTF.

The gene calls are TRBV7-6 and TRBJ2-5; D not certain. Germline loops: CDR1 SGHVS, CDR2 FNYEAQ. V lost 0 bases and J lost 5, with 10 bases in between. The CDR3 totals 14 residues. The DNA of the CDR3 is TGTGCCAGCAGCTTAGCTCCCAGAACGGAGACCCAGTACTTC. This gives the protein CASSLAPRTETQYF.

The gene calls are TRBV5-1 and TRBJ2-3; D remains unclear. Germline V gene sequence: CDR1 SGHRS, CDR2 YFSETQ. Between the trimmed V and J ends, which lost 2 bases and 0 bases, there was a span of 7 bases. The length of the CDR3 is 14 residues. The CDR3 loop is CASSFRSSTDTQYF. CDR3 DNA sequence: TGCGCCAGCAGCTTTCGGAGTAGCACAGATACGCAGTATTTT.

The V and J genes are TRBV6-4 and TRBJ2-1, with 9 positions matching TRBD2. CDR1 MRHNA and CDR2 SNTAGT come from the germline V gene. The CDR3 runs 17 residues. V gave up 6 bases and J gave up 3 bases; unmatched junction bases: 12. The CDR3 DNA is TGTGCCAGCAGACTCGTGGGCGGAGCGGGGGGCTACAATGAGCAGTTCTTC. It yields the protein CASRLVGGAGGYNEQFF.

The chain links TRBV2 to TRBJ2-1; 9 nucleotides align to TRBD2. This CDR3 region has 16 residues. Germline CDR1 SNHLY, CDR2 FYNNEI. The J segment lost 4 bases and the V segment lost 3 bases, leaving 7 bases of the junction unmatched. CDR3 amino acids: CASSDLGGRAYNEQFF. The CDR3 coding sequence is TGTGCCAGCAGTGACCTGGGCGGGAGGGCGTACAATGAGCAGTTCTTC.

The count of this clone is one. V and J are TRBV20-1 and TRBJ1-2; the D is unclear. V lost 6 bases and J 4 bases, leaving 9 bases between the germline ends. Per the germline V gene, CDR1 is DFQATT and CDR2 is SNEGSKA (reference sequence). The CDR3 runs to 11 residues. The CDR3 DNA reads TGCAGTGCCCCGAACAGCTATGGCTACACCTTC. Translating gives CSAPNSYGYTF.

This clone was counted only a few times. The chain is built from TRBV19 and TRBJ2-4; D gene uncertain. Germline V gene lookup returns CDR1 LNHDA and CDR2 SQIVND (reference sequence). The CDR3 totals 11 residues. Trimming took off 6 bases at V and 14 bases at J, with 14 bases between the two ends. The CDR3 protein is CASSDFYLEYF. CDR3 bases: TGTGCCAGTAGCGACTTCTACCTGGAGTACTTC.

The gene calls are TRBV19 and TRBJ1-2, with 7 bases lining up with TRBD1. CDR1 LNHDA and CDR2 SQIVND come from the germline V gene (reference sequence). The CDR3 runs 15 residues. Unmatched junction bases numbered 8, after V lost 7 bases and J lost 0 bases. The CDR3 DNA sequence: TGTGCCAGTACTGTACAGGGGAGGACTAACTATGGCTACACCTTC. It translates to CASTVQGRTNYGYTF.

The V call is TRBV5-1, the J call TRBJ1-4, with 8 bases aligning to TRBD1. CDR3 length: 14 amino acids. V dropped 5 bases and J dropped 4; count of bases not matched to a gene: 4. Germline lookup yields CDR1 SGHRS and CDR2 YFSETQ. The CDR3 loop is CASRTGAHNEKLFF. CDR3 DNA: TGCGCCAGCAGGACAGGGGCCCATAATGAAAAACTGTTTTTT.

V usage is TRBV28 and J usage is TRBJ2-5; 10 bases match TRBD1. This CDR3 contains 16 residues. From germline, CDR1 is MDHEN and CDR2 SYDVKM. Losses at the gene ends were 3 bases for V and 3 bases for J; bases not matched to a gene: 7. The CDR3 sequence: CASSFFGTGDKETQYF. The CDR3 nucleotides read TGTGCCAGCAGTTTCTTCGGGACAGGGGACAAAGAGACCCAGTACTTC.

V usage is TRBV27 and J usage is TRBJ2-3, with TRBD1 matching over 11 bases. Germline CDR1 reads MNHEY; CDR2 reads SMNVEV (reference sequence). V lost 4 bases and J lost 6; bases outside the gene matches: 6. This CDR3 has 15 amino acids. The CDR3 loop is CASSYGTGGTDTQYF. CDR3 in DNA: TGTGCCAGCAGTTACGGGACAGGGGGGACGGATACGCAGTATTTT.

The CDR3 spells CASSRQGITGELFF. CDR3 DNA: TGTGCCAGCAGTCGACAGGGGATCACCGGGGAGCTGTTTTTT. This chain connects TRBV7-2 to TRBJ2-2; 8 bases are a match to TRBD1. Germline values: CDR1 SGHTA, CDR2 FQGNSA. V lost 6 bases and J lost 4; bases outside the gene matches: 4. The CDR3 is made up of 14 amino acids.

V is TRBV29-1 and J is TRBJ2-3, with TRBD2 identical over 10 bases. Trimming took 2 bases from V and 4 from J; bases not matched to a gene: 6. Germline-derived CDR1 and CDR2 are SQVTM and ANQGSEA. The CDR3 contains 15 residues. CDR3 coding DNA: TGCAGCGTTGAAAAAGCGGGGGGGCCGTCAGATACGCAGTATTTT. Translation: CSVEKAGGPSDTQYF.